These 26 T cell receptor beta chains share one sample of origin, sequenced in a study of T-cell reconstitution after alpha-beta-depleted transplantation in children. As it was prepared, the TCRbeta library received unique molecular identifiers. Each CDR3 protein is one row after TCRdb ran MiXCR on the PCR reads. Here the sample spans 84,000 or so distinct CDR3 sequences, about a sixth being singletons. Here the sequenced sample was PBMCs, mostly from graft donor cells, taken 180 days after TCRalphabeta/CD19-depleted stem cell transplant. The receptors come from a male patient aged 2-15 years who had a stem cell transplant for acute lymphoblastic leukemia, so the T cells may come from the graft donor.

The V and J genes are TRBV20-1 and TRBJ2-3; possibly TRBD1 for D (6 bases). The V and J ends lost 4 bases and 2 bases respectively, with 13 bases between them. This CDR3 comprises 14 residues. Germline V gene lookup returns CDR1 DFQATT and CDR2 SNEGSKA (reference sequence). CDR3 sequence reads: CSATKDSNTDTQYF. CDR3 DNA: TGCAGTGCTACCAAGGACAGTAACACAGATACGCAGTATTTT.

This chain's CDR3 is CASSQEYRGHGYTF. Here the CDR3 DNA reads TGCGCCAGCAGCCAAGAGTACAGGGGACATGGCTACACCTTC. J is TRBJ1-2 and V is TRBV4-1, with TRBD1 identical over 7 bases. V was clipped by 0 bases and J by 6 bases; unmatched bases: 4. Per the germline V gene, CDR1 is MGHRA and CDR2 is YSYEKL. The CDR3 totals 14 residues.

This clonotype came up many times. The V and J genes are TRBV20-1 and TRBJ2-7, with D perhaps TRBD2 (6 bases). The CDR3 loop spans 14 amino acids. Trimming took off 1 base at V and 0 bases at J, with 10 bases between the two ends. CDR1 and CDR2 (germline): DFQATT, SNEGSKA (reference sequence). CDR3 in DNA: TGCAGTGCTAGAGGGGGGGACCGCTCCTACGAGCAGTACTTC. Protein: CSARGGDRSYEQYF.

This clonotype turned up a few times. CDR3 protein: CAIGNRVSDYGYTF. CDR3 nucleotide sequence: TGTGCCATCGGAAACAGGGTCTCGGACTATGGCTACACCTTC. This chain links TRBV10-3 with TRBJ1-2; tentative D call: TRBD1 (6 bases). The germline V gene has CDR1 ENHRY and CDR2 SYGVKD. V was trimmed by 8 bases and J by 3 bases, leaving 16 bases between them. The CDR3 length is 14 residues.

This clonotype was recorded at least ten times. The chain uses TRBV10-3 and TRBJ2-1; 8 positions agree with TRBD1. Germline CDR1 ENHRY, CDR2 SYGVKD. Trimming at V came to 6 bases and at J to 8 bases, leaving 15 bases not matched to a gene. This CDR3 contains 16 residues. CDR3 DNA: TGTGCCATCAGGTCCTCCCAGGGGGCAATAATCGATGAGCAGTTCTTC. Protein sequence: CAIRSSQGAIIDEQFF.

This clonotype was seen ten or more times. The gene calls are TRBV5-1 and TRBJ1-1; D not resolved. Trimming cost V 5 bases and J 4 bases, with 12 bases left between them. The CDR3 contains 13 residues. The germline gives CDR1 SGHRS, CDR2 YFSETQ. CDR3 coding DNA: TGCGCCAGCAGTCTTCGGGGAATCACTGAAGCTTTCTTT. Its protein is CASSLRGITEAFF.

This clonotype was recorded at least ten times. The V gene is TRBV20-1, the J gene TRBJ1-2; tentatively, D is TRBD1 (6 bases). The CDR3 covers 17 residues. V lost 1 base, J lost 4 bases, and 22 bases lay in between. CDR1 and CDR2 (germline): DFQATT, SNEGSKA (reference sequence). The CDR3 protein is CSARGTHLQGSGYGYTF. The CDR3 region has the DNA TGCAGTGCTAGAGGTACACACCTACAGGGATCCGGCTATGGCTACACCTTC.

The chain recombines TRBV20-1 with TRBJ2-4, with D possibly matching TRBD2 (5 bases). This CDR3 contains 15 residues. Germline loops: CDR1 DFQATT, CDR2 SNEGSKA (reference sequence). Trimming removed 1 base from V and 0 bases from J, with 10 bases in between. CDR3 coding DNA: TGCAGTGCTAGAGGGCTAGCAGGAGCCAAAAACATTCAGTACTTC. Its translation: CSARGLAGAKNIQYF.

A few counts support this clonotype. The gene calls are TRBV7-2 and TRBJ2-2; D not certain. There are 12 residues in the CDR3. V shed 4 bases and J shed 13 bases, with 13 bases lying between them. Germline V gene data show CDR1 as SGHTA and CDR2 as FQGNSA. CDR3: CASSYGPGMLFF. For the CDR3, the DNA is TGTGCCAGCAGCTACGGCCCTGGGATGCTGTTTTTT.

The chain employs TRBV18 and TRBJ2-2; D unclear. This CDR3 spans 16 amino acids. V lost 1 base, J lost 4 bases, and 13 bases lay in between. From germline, CDR1 is KGHSH and CDR2 LQKENI. In nucleotides, the CDR3 is TGTGCCAGCTCACCACTTGCCCCGCCGCGCACCGGGGAGCTGTTTTTT. Its protein product is CASSPLAPPRTGELFF.

This clonotype has at least ten counts. The rearrangement joins TRBV5-1 to TRBJ2-7; 7 bases fit TRBD1. V lost 4 bases to trimming and J lost 1 base; unmatched junction nucleotides: 2. The CDR3 has 13 residues. Germline CDR1 SGHRS, CDR2 YFSETQ. CDR3 region: CASSRGQSYEQYF. DNA for the CDR3: TGCGCCAGCAGCCGGGGACAGTCCTACGAGCAGTACTTC.

This clonotype was picked up a small number of times. The V gene is TRBV7-9, the J gene TRBJ2-3; D is unclear. Germline-derived CDR1 and CDR2 are SEHNR and FQNEAQ (reference sequence). The CDR3 has 13 residues. V was trimmed by 4 bases and J by 4 bases, leaving 9 bases between them. The CDR3: CASSSFEADTQYF. Here the CDR3 DNA reads TGTGCCAGCAGCTCCTTCGAGGCAGATACGCAGTATTTT.

This clonotype was observed a few times. V usage is TRBV10-3 and J usage is TRBJ2-1, with TRBD2 identical over 10 bases. The J segment lost 0 bases and the V segment lost 2 bases, leaving 7 bases of the junction unmatched. The germline V gene encodes CDR1 ENHRY and CDR2 SYGVKD. This CDR3 is 18 amino acids long. The CDR3 DNA is TGTGCCATCAGTGAGGCTAGCGGGGGAAAGAGCTCCTACAATGAGCAGTTCTTC. Translation gives CAISEASGGKSSYNEQFF.

The genes are TRBV6-5 and TRBJ2-7; no reliable D call. The CDR3 runs to 13 residues. The V gene lost 4 bases and the J gene lost 6 bases, with 13 bases spanning the gap. CDR1 and CDR2 (germline): MNHEY, SVGAGI. In nucleotides, the CDR3 is TGTGCCAGCAGTTCCTCAAGCCTTAGCGAGCAGTACTTC. As protein: CASSSSSLSEQYF.

The rearrangement joins TRBV11-2 to TRBJ1-4, with 9 bases fitting TRBD1. CDR1 is SGHAT and CDR2 is FQNNGV in the germline V gene. This CDR3 is built from 21 residues. V lost 5 bases to trimming and J lost 0 bases; unmatched junction nucleotides: 19. As DNA, the CDR3 is TGTGCCAGCAGCCGCCTAACGTTTGGACAGGGGAGAGTGGCAACTAATGAAAAACTGTTTTTT. Translation: CASSRLTFGQGRVATNEKLFF.

This clonotype occurred many times. V is TRBV20-1 and J is TRBJ1-1, with D possibly matching TRBD1 (6 bases). In germline, CDR1 is DFQATT, CDR2 SNEGSKA (reference sequence). Trimming left V 4 bases short and J 8 bases short, with 17 bases between. The CDR3 has 13 amino acids. CDR3 DNA: TGCAGTGCTAAATCGGACAGCGCCGTAGAAGCTTTCTTT. Encoded protein: CSAKSDSAVEAFF.

This rearrangement joins TRBV6-5 to TRBJ2-3, with D hard to call. This CDR3 comprises 14 residues. Per germline, CDR1 MNHEY and CDR2 SVGAGI. Between the trimmed V and J ends, which lost 3 bases and 2 bases, there was a span of 9 bases. The CDR3 is CASSYRPPTDTQYF. CDR3 nucleotide sequence: TGTGCCAGCAGTTATAGACCCCCCACAGATACGCAGTATTTT.

This clonotype was picked up a small number of times. The rearrangement uses TRBV10-3 and TRBJ2-7; 8 positions agree with TRBD1. J lost 3 bases, V lost 4 bases, and 5 bases had no gene match. The CDR3 runs 14 residues. In germline, CDR1 is ENHRY, CDR2 SYGVKD. The CDR3 sequence: CAISALQGGYEQYF. Written as DNA, the CDR3 is TGTGCCATCAGTGCCCTACAGGGGGGCTACGAGCAGTACTTC.

This clonotype was detected a few times. The chain has TRBV9 and TRBJ2-1; weak D call: TRBD2 (7 bases). The CDR3 is made up of 14 amino acids. V dropped 3 bases and J dropped 4 bases, with 11 bases sitting between them. The germline V gene encodes CDR1 SGDLS and CDR2 YYNGEE. CDR3 coding DNA: TGTGCCAGCAGCGCCCGGGGGGCGTACAATGAGCAGTTCTTC. As protein: CASSARGAYNEQFF.

In this sample, this clonotype turned up many times. This rearrangement joins TRBV7-2 to TRBJ1-3, with unresolved D. Trimming removed 5 bases from V and 8 bases from J, with 10 bases in between. This CDR3 is built from 12 residues. Germline loops: CDR1 SGHTA, CDR2 FQGNSA. CDR3 in DNA: TGTGCCAGCAGCCGGCGTTCGGACACCATATATTTT. This gives the protein CASSRRSDTIYF.

This clonotype appeared many times. The chain couples TRBV5-6 to TRBJ2-3; 15 bases are shared with TRBD2. The CDR3 length is 17 residues. Unmatched junction bases numbered 7, after V lost 3 bases and J lost 5 bases. Per germline, CDR1 SGHDT and CDR2 YYEEEE. The CDR3 DNA sequence: TGTGCCAGCAGCTCTACCGGACTAGCGGGGGGGCGAGATACGCAGTATTTT. Protein sequence: CASSSTGLAGGRDTQYF. Together with reference TRBV5-6 and TRBJ2-3, the CDR3 gives the full variable domain: DAGVTQSPTHLIKTRGQQVTLRCSPKSGHDTVSWYQQALGQGPQFIFQYYEEEERQRGNFPDRFSGHQFPNYSSELNVNALLLGDSALYLCASSSTGLAGGRDTQYFGPGTRLTVL.

By proportion, this clonotype is medium-sized (0.01 to 0.1%). The V and J genes are TRBV7-6 and TRBJ1-3, with a tentative D call TRBD1 (6 bases). Germline CDR1 is SGHVS and CDR2 is FNYEAQ. Trimming removed 2 bases at V and 3 bases at J, with 14 bases between. The CDR3 loop spans 16 amino acids. CDR3 in amino acids: CASSLSTGLSGNTIYF. CDR3 coding DNA: TGTGCCAGCAGCTTATCCACAGGGCTTAGTGGAAACACCATATATTTT.

The chain is built from TRBV7-9 and TRBJ2-2, with D perhaps matching TRBD1 (6 bases). CDR1 and CDR2 (germline): SEHNR, FQNEAQ (reference sequence). The CDR3 is 14 amino acids. Trimming took 5 bases from V and 1 from J, leaving 8 bases between them. CDR3 sequence reads: CASSPQGNTGELFF. CDR3 in DNA: TGTGCCAGCAGCCCACAGGGGAACACCGGGGAGCTGTTTTTT.

This clonotype was seen a handful of times. The rearrangement links TRBV29-1 to TRBJ1-2, with D unclear. CDR1 is SQVTM and CDR2 is ANQGSEA in the germline V gene. The CDR3 consists of 13 residues. Trimming took off 5 bases at V and 3 bases at J, with 13 bases between the two ends. The CDR3 loop is CSVPLRQDYGYTF. The CDR3 DNA is TGCAGCGTTCCCTTGAGGCAGGACTATGGCTACACCTTC.

In this sample, this clonotype turned up a few times. The gene calls are TRBV27 and TRBJ2-6, with D uncertain. Germline V gives CDR1 MNHEY, CDR2 SMNVEV (reference sequence). The V gene lost 5 bases and the J gene lost 0 bases, with 8 bases spanning the gap. The CDR3 consists of 15 residues. The CDR3 sequence: CASSPSRSGANVLTF. In nucleotides, the CDR3 is TGTGCCAGCAGTCCAAGCCGCTCTGGGGCCAACGTCCTGACTTTC.

The chain combines TRBV4-3 with TRBJ2-2; maybe TRBD2 (6 bases). Germline assignment: CDR1 LGHNA and CDR2 YSLEER. This CDR3 has 17 amino acids. The V gene lost 0 bases and the J gene lost 2 bases, with 13 bases spanning the gap. Here the CDR3 reads CASSQDHGGANTGELFF. CDR3 in DNA: TGCGCCAGCAGCCAAGATCACGGGGGAGCTAACACCGGGGAGCTGTTTTTT.